This TCR beta chain was recorded in a study of technical replicates of blood from a few donors. V was clipped by 2 bases and J by 2 bases; unmatched bases: 4. The CDR3 is made up of 15 amino acids. Germline CDR1 is SGHAT and CDR2 is FQDESV (reference sequence). Sequenced by immunoSEQ multiplex PCR; TCRdb stores in-frame clones only, minus some. The sample has more than 55,000 clones, approximately 91% seen once. This TCR derives from a human donor in good health. Some clones in this sample may be carry-over from other donors' samples. The chain links TRBV11-1 to TRBJ2-7, with TRBD2 matching 9 bases. Sequencing was carried out using PBMCs. The CDR3 here is CASSLHGGGAYEQYF. CDR3 nucleotides: TGTGCCAGCAGCTTACATGGCGGGGGGGCCTACGAGCAGTACTTC.